This TCR beta chain was identified during a study of T cells in Graves' hyperthyroidism and ophthalmopathy. The germline V gene encodes CDR1 SGDLS and CDR2 YYNGEE. Losses at the gene ends were 5 bases for V and 4 bases for J; bases not matched to a gene: 9. The CDR3 covers 15 residues. As concerns this clonotype: The target antigen is unknown.

RNA transcripts yielded amplified TCR beta CDR3 regions. The HTBI primer set served for first-round RT-PCR of the TCR CDR3. TCRdb processed the multiplex PCR reads anew with MiXCR; each CDR3 protein has one entry. Here the sample spans approximately 370,000 distinct CDR3 sequences, about 15% being singletons. Study conclusions and caveats: Ophthalmopathy cases were set apart from stable hyperthyroidism by a 13 V-J model.

The sequenced sample was blood. The J gene is TRBJ1-3, the V gene TRBV9; 7 bases fit TRBD1. This TCR was recovered from a woman in her 30s with Graves' hyperthyroidism. This CDR3 reads CASRDPGTAGNTIYF. In DNA, the CDR3 is TGTGCCAGCAGGGATCCCGGGACAGCCGGAAACACCATATATTTT.